These 28 T cell receptor beta chains came from one sample sequenced in a study of TIL therapy for anti-PD-1-resistant metastatic lung cancer. Documented time point: pre-treatment sample, taken before nivolumab and TIL therapy. Most excised metastases sampled were pleural nodules or supraclavicular lymph nodes. Sequencing used immunoSEQ v3. Sequencing was performed with immunoSEQ multiplex PCR; in TCRdb, only in-frame clones are kept and a portion is missing. The table includes 50,000 to 60,000 clones, over 65% detected once. Sequences were derived from tumor tissue, sampled at baseline. Receptor source: a person aged 25-85 years with non-small cell lung cancer.

The chain carries TRBV19 and TRBJ2-1, with TRBD2 matching 13 bases. V dropped 7 bases and J dropped 3; count of bases not matched to a gene: 9. CDR1 LNHDA and CDR2 SQIVND come from the germline V gene (reference sequence). CDR3 length equals 17 residues. Here the CDR3 reads CASIGRTSGRGYNEQFF. The CDR3 nucleotides are TGTGCCAGTATCGGGCGGACTAGCGGGAGAGGCTACAATGAGCAGTTCTTC. The entire variable domain, with the rest obtained from reference TRBV19 and TRBJ2-1, is as follows: DGGITQSPKYLFRKEGQNVTLSCEQNLNHDAMYWYRQDPGQGLRLIYYSQIVNDFQKGDIAEGYSVSREKKESFPLTVTSAQKNPTAFYLCASIGRTSGRGYNEQFFGPGTRLTVL.

The chain recombines TRBV19 with TRBJ2-2; TRBD1 is a possible D gene (5 bases). Trimming cost V 0 bases and J 4 bases, with 9 bases left between them. Germline lookup yields CDR1 LNHDA and CDR2 SQIVND (reference sequence). The CDR3 has 15 amino acids. The CDR3 loop reads CASSIEGVVTGELFF. The CDR3 nucleotides are TGTGCCAGTAGTATAGAAGGGGTGGTCACCGGGGAGCTGTTTTTT.

This clone was recorded only once. This chain joins TRBV12-5 and TRBJ2-1; 10 nucleotides align to TRBD1. The germline CDR1 and CDR2 sequences are LGHNT and FRNRAP. The V segment lost 1 base and the J segment 5 bases; nucleotides outside the gene matches: 5. This CDR3 comprises 16 residues. In DNA form, the CDR3 reads TGTGCTAGTGGTTTGGCCGCCGGGACAGGGGACAATGAGCAGTTCTTC. Protein sequence: CASGLAAGTGDNEQFF.

This clone appeared a few times. The chain recombines TRBV9 with TRBJ1-1; D call uncertain. V was trimmed by 0 bases and J by 4 bases, leaving 7 bases between them. This CDR3 spans 13 amino acids. Germline lookup yields CDR1 SGDLS and CDR2 YYNGEE. The CDR3 region is CASSVVPSTEAFF. Written as DNA, the CDR3 is TGTGCCAGCAGCGTAGTCCCGAGCACTGAAGCTTTCTTT.

The gene calls are TRBV5-4 and TRBJ2-3, with 15 nucleotides matching TRBD2. The CDR3 sequence is 17 residues long. After removal of 4 bases from V and 2 bases from J, the junction contained 5 bases not matched to a gene. The germline gives CDR1 SGHNT, CDR2 YYREEE (reference sequence). The CDR3 spells CASSPGTSGRNTDTQYF. The CDR3 nucleotides are TGTGCCAGCAGCCCGGGGACTAGCGGGAGGAACACAGATACGCAGTATTTT.

The chain recombines TRBV5-1 with TRBJ1-6; D gene uncertain. This CDR3 is 14 amino acids long. Germline loops: CDR1 SGHRS, CDR2 YFSETQ. The V gene lost 3 bases and the J gene lost 3 bases, with 7 bases spanning the gap. CDR3 in DNA: TGCGCCAGCAGCTCCGATGGCTATAATTCACCCCTCCACTTT. Translated, it gives CASSSDGYNSPLHF.

There are a few counts of this clone. The V call is TRBV6-5, the J call TRBJ1-1; TRBD1 matches 8 bases. Germline CDR1 reads MNHEY; CDR2 reads SVGAGI. The CDR3 covers 15 residues. V was clipped by 5 bases and J by 3 bases; unmatched bases: 8. The CDR3 nucleotides are TGTGCCAGCAGTACCCGGACAGGGACCCACACTGAAGCTTTCTTT. It codes for CASSTRTGTHTEAFF.

This clone was seen a handful of times. V gene TRBV30 combines with J gene TRBJ2-1; 9 nucleotides agree with TRBD1. The CDR3 totals 13 residues. The trim removed 8 bases at V and 8 bases at J, leaving 10 bases unmatched. Germline V gene sequence: CDR1 GTSNPN, CDR2 SVGIG (reference sequence). The CDR3 DNA sequence: TGTGCCCACAACAGGGGGCTCCTTGATGAGCAGTTCTTC. Translated, it gives CAHNRGLLDEQFF.

This clone was recorded only once. The V and J genes are TRBV9 and TRBJ2-1; D remains ambiguous. Germline V CDR1 and CDR2: SGDLS, YYNGEE. Between the trimmed V and J ends, which lost 0 bases and 4 bases, there was a span of 5 bases. There are 13 residues in the CDR3. The CDR3 DNA reads TGTGCCAGCAGCGTAGTAGGGTACAATGAGCAGTTCTTC. It codes for CASSVVGYNEQFF.

V usage is TRBV13 and J usage is TRBJ2-2; 9 nucleotides align to TRBD1. V shed 6 bases, J shed 5 bases, and the junction held 10 bases outside the gene matches. Germline V gene lookup returns CDR1 PRHDT and CDR2 FYEKMQ (reference sequence). The CDR3 is 16 amino acids. The CDR3 loop reads CASRPTGGINTGELFF. The DNA for the CDR3 is TGTGCCAGCAGGCCCACAGGGGGCATTAATACCGGGGAGCTGTTTTTT. The entire variable domain, with the rest obtained from reference TRBV13 and TRBJ2-2, is as follows: AAGVIQSPRHLIKEKRETATLKCYPIPRHDTVYWYQQGPGQDPQFLISFYEKMQSDKGSIPDRFSAQQFSDYHSELNMSSLELGDSALYFCASRPTGGINTGELFFGEGSRLTVL.

Concerning this clone itself: Its ends do not fully match the called genes, so a read error is possible. The rearrangement uses TRBV11-2 and TRBJ2-1; 9 bases fit TRBD2. This CDR3 has 15 residues. Germline CDR1 SGHAT, CDR2 FQNNGV. Written as DNA, the CDR3 is TGTGCCAGCAACTTACGCGGGAGGGCCTGGAGTGAGCAGTTCTTC. Translating gives CASNLRGRAWSEQFF.

This clone was detected a few times. The J gene is TRBJ2-2, the V gene TRBV6-4; unclear D gene. The CDR3 sequence is 13 residues long. Germline CDR1 and CDR2: MRHNA and SNTAGT. V lost 0 bases and J 4 bases, leaving 3 bases between the germline ends. For the CDR3, the DNA is TGTGCCAGCAGTGACTCTAGCACCGGGGAGCTGTTTTTT. Amino acid sequence: CASSDSSTGELFF.

The chain recombines TRBV19 with TRBJ1-5; no definite D call. The V gene lost 3 bases and the J gene lost 3 bases, with 12 bases spanning the gap. CDR3 length: 15 amino acids. Germline assignment: CDR1 LNHDA and CDR2 SQIVND (reference sequence). The CDR3 loop reads CASSMGRPVNQPQHF. In nucleotides, the CDR3 is TGTGCCAGTAGTATGGGCCGGCCAGTCAATCAGCCCCAGCATTTT.

The chain couples TRBV9 to TRBJ1-2; weak D call: TRBD1 (6 bases). Germline CDR1 is SGDLS and CDR2 is YYNGEE. The CDR3 length is 16 residues. Trimming left V 4 bases short and J 1 base short, with 17 bases between. The CDR3 loop is CASSTRTAGLNYGYTF. The CDR3 region has the DNA TGTGCCAGCAGCACTCGGACAGCTGGACTTAACTATGGCTACACCTTC.

This clone was observed a few times. The J gene is TRBJ1-2, the V gene TRBV6-5; D uncertain. Germline values: CDR1 MNHEY, CDR2 SVGAGI. This CDR3 region has 14 residues. Between the trimmed V and J ends, which lost 0 bases and 2 bases, there was a span of 7 bases. CDR3: CASSYSGQNYGYTF. The CDR3 bases are TGTGCCAGCAGTTACTCGGGTCAAAACTATGGCTACACCTTC.

V gene TRBV6-1 combines with J gene TRBJ2-1; 7 bases are a match to TRBD2. Looked up from germline, CDR1 is MNHNS and CDR2 is SASEGT. This CDR3 spans 12 amino acids. J lost 10 bases, V lost 4 bases, and 4 bases had no gene match. CDR3 sequence reads: CASSGFSGEQFF. The CDR3 nucleotides are TGTGCCAGCAGTGGGTTTAGCGGGGAGCAGTTCTTC.

This sequence joins TRBV28 and TRBJ2-5, with TRBD1 identical over 9 bases. Germline V gene data show CDR1 as MDHEN and CDR2 as SYDVKM. J was trimmed by 4 bases and V by 6 bases; bases with no gene match: 6. The CDR3 has 14 amino acids. The CDR3 here is CASRSPGQGETQYF. DNA of the CDR3: TGTGCCAGCAGGTCCCCGGGACAGGGAGAGACCCAGTACTTC.

This clone was observed a few times. The rearrangement joins TRBV10-3 to TRBJ1-5, with no clear D. The CDR3 is 13 amino acids. V shed 8 bases and J shed 2 bases, with 10 bases lying between them. Germline CDR1 ENHRY, CDR2 SYGVKD. CDR3 coding DNA: TGTGCCATCGCGCAGGTTGGCAATCAGCCCCAGCATTTT. This codes for CAIAQVGNQPQHF.

The J gene is TRBJ1-5, the V gene TRBV27, with D tentatively TRBD1 (5 bases). The CDR3 is 14 amino acids. The germline V gene has CDR1 MNHEY and CDR2 SMNVEV (reference sequence). Trimming stripped 2 bases from V and 3 bases from J, with 8 bases between. In DNA, the CDR3 is TGTGCCAGCAGTTTACAGGGAAACAATCAGCCCCAGCATTTT. Translated: CASSLQGNNQPQHF.

The V and J genes are TRBV6-1 and TRBJ2-3; 10 bases map to TRBD2. V lost 7 bases, J lost 2 bases, and 6 bases stayed unmatched. Germline V lookup: CDR1 MNHNS, CDR2 SASEGT. The CDR3 is made up of 15 amino acids. CDR3 loop: CASTPSGGYTDTQYF. The CDR3 nucleotides are TGTGCCAGCACCCCTAGCGGGGGTTACACAGATACGCAGTATTTT.

The chain recombines TRBV2 with TRBJ2-6; D possibly corresponds to TRBD1 (6 bases). This CDR3 contains 15 residues. V lost 6 bases and J lost 4, with 13 bases in between. CDR1 is SNHLY and CDR2 is FYNNEI in the germline V gene. The CDR3 region has the DNA TGTGCCAGCAGACCTACAGGGTCCGGGGCCAACGTCCTGACTTTC. Encoded protein: CASRPTGSGANVLTF.

This chain joins TRBV27 and TRBJ2-3, with D possibly being TRBD2 (5 bases). Germline V gene data show CDR1 as MNHEY and CDR2 as SMNVEV (reference sequence). The CDR3 has 18 amino acids. V was clipped by 6 bases and J by 0 bases, with 22 bases between them. CDR3 coding DNA: TGTGCCAGCAGGGCAAGAGGTGGACTGAGTCCTAGCACAGATACGCAGTATTTT. Translation gives CASRARGGLSPSTDTQYF.

This sequence joins TRBV5-1 and TRBJ2-7; no clear D. Germline CDR1 is SGHRS and CDR2 is YFSETQ. The CDR3 runs 16 residues. Trimming stripped 2 bases from V and 0 bases from J, with 15 bases between. CDR3: CASSFLASSTSYEQYF. CDR3 sequence (DNA): TGCGCCAGCAGCTTTTTGGCCTCCTCAACCTCCTACGAGCAGTACTTC.

J is TRBJ1-1 and V is TRBV11-2, with 10 nucleotides matching TRBD1. V shed 5 bases and J 3 bases; nucleotides not matched to a gene: 9. The CDR3 has 16 amino acids. Looked up from germline, CDR1 is SGHAT and CDR2 is FQNNGV. This chain's CDR3 is CASSPDGQGVDTEAFF. CDR3 DNA sequence: TGTGCCAGCAGCCCAGATGGACAGGGGGTCGACACTGAAGCTTTCTTT. The full variable domain, its missing parts supplied by reference TRBV11-2 and TRBJ1-1, is EAGVAQSPRYKIIEKRQSVAFWCNPISGHATLYWYQQILGQGPKLLIQFQNNGVVDDSQLPKDRFSAERLKGVDSTLKIQPAKLEDSAVYLCASSPDGQGVDTEAFFGQGTRLTVV.

This clone was detected only a few times. The V and J genes are TRBV21-1 and TRBJ2-5; the table gives TRBD2 as D, unverified against the DNA. TRBV21-1 is flagged as a pseudogene. The CDR3 totals 13 residues. Written as DNA, the CDR3 is TGTGCCAGCAGCACTGTCGTCGTGGAGACCCAGTACTTC. As protein: CASSTVVVETQYF.

The rearrangement links TRBV30 to TRBJ1-2; 8 nucleotides agree with TRBD1. The CDR3 is 14 amino acids. Losses at the gene ends were 2 bases for V and 8 bases for J; bases not matched to a gene: 10. Germline assignment: CDR1 GTSNPN and CDR2 SVGIG (reference sequence). The CDR3 here is CAWSSSRGQGGYTF. CDR3 DNA sequence: TGTGCCTGGAGTAGCTCCAGGGGGCAAGGAGGCTACACCTTC.

The CDR3 is CASSLARGTEETQYF. DNA of the CDR3: TGTGCCAGCAGCTTAGCGCGGGGGACGGAAGAGACCCAGTACTTC. The chain couples TRBV7-9 to TRBJ2-5, with 7 positions matching TRBD2. V shed 0 bases, J shed 3 bases, and the junction held 4 bases outside the gene matches. Germline values: CDR1 SEHNR, CDR2 FQNEAQ (reference sequence). The CDR3 has 15 amino acids.

The sample holds one count of this clone. The chain employs TRBV7-2 and TRBJ1-5; the D gene is possibly TRBD1 (5 bases). Trimming stripped 5 bases from V and 7 bases from J, with 15 bases between. The CDR3 is made up of 14 amino acids. Germline V gene lookup returns CDR1 SGHTA and CDR2 FQGNSA. The CDR3 here is CASSPGLLWQPQHF. In nucleotides, the CDR3 is TGTGCCAGCAGCCCGGGACTCCTGTGGCAGCCCCAGCATTTT.